This T cell receptor beta chain originates from a study of human T cells and chemical hapten exposure. Whole-study context: A 2 cm by 2 cm inner upper arm patch received 2% DPC for sensitization. The study patch tested 0.01% DPC on the upper back and read results at 6 days.

TCRdb re-derived calls from the RACE reads in MiXCR, one entry per CDR3 protein. The table includes nearly 80,000 distinct CDR3 sequences, around 10% detected once. Documented time point: patch test 1, 2 weeks after DPC sensitization. Treatment meaning: therapeutic diphenylcyclopropenone sensitization with weekly scalp DPC. This clonotype was observed a few times. The CDR3 runs to 15 residues. CDR1 is SGHRS, CDR2 YFSETQ, per germline. V lost 3 bases to trimming and J lost 8 bases; unmatched junction nucleotides: 11. The TCR sequence derives from a woman between 50 and 59 years old with alopecia areata. Some clones in this sample may be carry-over from other donors' samples. The chain recombines TRBV5-1 with TRBJ2-1, with 7 bases lining up with TRBD1. The source material was whole blood, sampled in connection with sensitization to the hapten diphenylcyclopropenone (DPC). CDR3 sequence reads: CASSSVQGQADEQFF. The CDR3 nucleotides read TGCGCCAGCAGCTCTGTACAGGGGCAGGCGGATGAGCAGTTCTTC. Filled out from reference TRBV5-1 and TRBJ2-1, the complete variable domain reads KAGVTQTPRYLIKTRGQQVTLSCSPISGHRSVSWYQQTPGQGLQFLFEYFSETQRNKGNFPGRFSGRQFSNSRSEMNVSTLELGDSALYLCASSSVQGQADEQFFGPGTRLTVL.